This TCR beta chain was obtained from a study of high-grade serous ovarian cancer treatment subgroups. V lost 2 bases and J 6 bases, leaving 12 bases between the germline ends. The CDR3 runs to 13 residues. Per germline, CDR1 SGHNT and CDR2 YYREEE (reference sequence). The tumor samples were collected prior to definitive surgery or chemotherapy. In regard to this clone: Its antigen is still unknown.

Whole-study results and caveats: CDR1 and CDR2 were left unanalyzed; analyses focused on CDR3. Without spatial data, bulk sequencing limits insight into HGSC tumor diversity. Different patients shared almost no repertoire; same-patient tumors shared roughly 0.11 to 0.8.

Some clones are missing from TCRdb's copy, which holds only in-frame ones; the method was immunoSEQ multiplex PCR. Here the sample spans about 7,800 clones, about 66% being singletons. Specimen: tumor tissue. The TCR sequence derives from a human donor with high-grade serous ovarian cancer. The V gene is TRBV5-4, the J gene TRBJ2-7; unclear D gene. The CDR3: CASSFRRYGEQYF. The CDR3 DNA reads TGTGCCAGCAGCTTTAGGAGATACGGCGAGCAGTACTTC.